This TCR beta chain was observed in a study of blood T cell repertoires in COVID-19. In the study overall: Samples representing acute and convalescent COVID-19 were sourced from the United States, Italy and Spain. In each case, the material was cDNA or gDNA derived from T cells, B-cell-depleted T cells, or PBMCs.

V shed 0 bases and J 0 bases; nucleotides not matched to a gene: 6. The CDR3 is 17 amino acids. Germline assignment: CDR1 SGDLS and CDR2 YYNGEE. Some clones are missing from TCRdb's copy, which holds only in-frame ones; the method was immunoSEQ multiplex PCR. The data hold about 130,000 clones, with 88% observed a single time. The TCR was taken from a man between 45 and 60 years old with acute or convalescent COVID-19. The chain combines TRBV9 with TRBJ1-3; 7 bases align to TRBD1. Material: peripheral blood. In DNA form, the CDR3 reads TGTGCCAGCAGCGTAGGAAGGACAGGTCTCTCTGGAAACACCATATATTTT. Residues: CASSVGRTGLSGNTIYF.